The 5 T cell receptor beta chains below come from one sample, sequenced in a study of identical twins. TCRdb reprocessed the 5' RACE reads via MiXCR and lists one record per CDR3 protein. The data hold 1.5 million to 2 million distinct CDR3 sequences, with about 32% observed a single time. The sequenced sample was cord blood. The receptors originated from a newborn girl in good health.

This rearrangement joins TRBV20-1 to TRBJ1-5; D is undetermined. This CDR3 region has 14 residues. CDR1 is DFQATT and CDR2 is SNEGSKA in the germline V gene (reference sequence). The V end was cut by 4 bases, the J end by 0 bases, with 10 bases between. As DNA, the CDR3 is TGCAGTGCTAAGACGGGTTATAGCAATCAGCCCCAGCATTTT. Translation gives CSAKTGYSNQPQHF.

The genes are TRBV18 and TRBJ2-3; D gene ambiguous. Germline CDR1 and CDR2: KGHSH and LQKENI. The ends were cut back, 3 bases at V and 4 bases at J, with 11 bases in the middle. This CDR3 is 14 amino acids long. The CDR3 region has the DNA TGTGCCAGCTCACCTCTAGTAATGGCAGATACGCAGTATTTT. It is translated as CASSPLVMADTQYF.

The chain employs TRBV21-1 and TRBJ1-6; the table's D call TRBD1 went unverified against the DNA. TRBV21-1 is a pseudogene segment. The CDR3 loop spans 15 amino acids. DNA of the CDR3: TGTGCCAGCAGCACCCCCGGGACAGCGAATTCACCCCTCCACTTT. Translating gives CASSTPGTANSPLHF.

The chain's CDR3 is CASSLGWGPGELFF. For the CDR3, the DNA is TGTGCCAGCAGTTTAGGTTGGGGCCCCGGGGAGCTGTTTTTT. V gene TRBV12-3 or TRBV12-4 combines with J gene TRBJ2-2; a weak D match, TRBD1 (5 bases). The V gene lost 1 base and the J gene lost 6 bases, with 9 bases spanning the gap. CDR3 size: 14 residues.

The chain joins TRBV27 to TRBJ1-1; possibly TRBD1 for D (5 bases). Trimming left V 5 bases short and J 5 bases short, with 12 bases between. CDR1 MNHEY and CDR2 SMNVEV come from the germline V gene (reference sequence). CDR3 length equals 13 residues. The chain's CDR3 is CASSHRQWTEAFF. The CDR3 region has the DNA TGTGCCAGCAGTCATCGACAGTGGACTGAAGCTTTCTTT.